One sample yielded the 24 T cell receptor beta chains listed below, sequenced in a study of T cells expressing NK-cell markers. TCRdb reprocessed the 5' RACE reads, keeping one entry per CDR3 protein, no DNA. Recorded for this sample: over 200,000 distinct CDR3 sequences. Sequencing used blood T cells: a sorted CD56 or NKG2C T cell subset, CD4+ or CD8+ T cells, or bulk PBMC T cells (not recorded which). The receptor source for this set is a young man in good health.

The CDR3 spells CSVAGSNQPQHF. V gene TRBV29-1 combines with J gene TRBJ1-5. The CDR3 contains 12 residues. Germline lookup yields CDR1 SQVTM and CDR2 ANQGSEA.

This chain joins TRBV29-1 and TRBJ2-2; TCRdb's D call, TRBD1, is unchecked because there is no DNA. This CDR3 region has 14 residues. Germline V gene lookup returns CDR1 SQVTM and CDR2 ANQGSEA. The CDR3 protein is CSVALTGGTGELFF.

The chain employs TRBV7-9 and TRBJ2-3; the TRBD1 assignment by TCRdb is unverifiable without DNA. CDR3 length equals 16 residues. The germline gives CDR1 SEHNR, CDR2 FQNEAQ (reference sequence). The CDR3 loop reads CASSTIGGEWADTQYF.

V gene TRBV10-3 combines with J gene TRBJ2-1; TCRdb outputs TRBD2, but without DNA this stays unchecked. The CDR3 covers 15 residues. In germline, CDR1 is ENHRY, CDR2 SYGVKD. The CDR3 loop is CAISASLAGYNEQFF.

The genes are TRBV12-3 or TRBV12-4 and TRBJ2-1; checking the TCRdb D call of TRBD2 is not possible without DNA. The CDR3 has 14 residues. This chain's CDR3 is CASNSGSIINEQFF.

The CDR3 loop is CSASGGGTTYSPLHF. The rearrangement joins TRBV20-1 to TRBJ1-6; no DNA is available, so the TRBD1 call from TCRdb remains unchecked. This CDR3 contains 15 residues. Germline CDR1 and CDR2: DFQATT and SNEGSKA (reference sequence).

This chain links TRBV20-1 with TRBJ2-7; absent DNA, TCRdb's TRBD1 call cannot be checked. Germline V CDR1 and CDR2: DFQATT, SNEGSKA (reference sequence). The CDR3 sequence is 13 residues long. The CDR3 is CSASSAGTYEQYF.

The rearrangement joins TRBV12-3 or TRBV12-4 to TRBJ2-7. CDR3 length: 16 residues. This CDR3 reads CASSFVKAPNSYEQYF.

The J gene is TRBJ2-2, the V gene TRBV6-5. CDR1 is MNHEY and CDR2 is SVGAGI in the germline V gene. There are 14 residues in the CDR3. The CDR3 loop is CASSYVETTGELFF.

This chain uses TRBV29-1 with TRBJ1-2; TCRdb lists TRBD1, though no DNA is available to test this call. Per germline, CDR1 SQVTM and CDR2 ANQGSEA. CDR3 size: 15 residues. The CDR3 sequence is CSVDLLRTGSWGYTF.

The chain employs TRBV7-3 and TRBJ2-7; the D call from TCRdb, TRBD1, cannot be confirmed without DNA. Germline assignment: CDR1 SGHTA and CDR2 FQGTGA. CDR3 length: 16 amino acids. This CDR3 reads CASSLSGTGTMNEQYF.

This chain connects TRBV7-9 to TRBJ2-5; TCRdb names TRBD1, which stays unverified in the absence of DNA. This CDR3 region has 17 residues. Germline lookup yields CDR1 SEHNR and CDR2 FQNEAQ (reference sequence). This chain's CDR3 is CASSLDSLSVSRETQYF.

The chain combines TRBV20-1 with TRBJ1-1; TCRdb's D gene call, TRBD1, goes unchecked for lack of DNA. This CDR3 spans 14 amino acids. The germline V gene encodes CDR1 DFQATT and CDR2 SNEGSKA (reference sequence). The chain's CDR3 is CSARSRGRGYEAFF.

The V call is TRBV20-1, the J call TRBJ2-7; TCRdb names TRBD1, which stays unverified in the absence of DNA. The germline CDR1 and CDR2 sequences are DFQATT and SNEGSKA (reference sequence). CDR3 length: 15 amino acids. The CDR3 spells CSASAPDRLTYEQYF.

The chain links TRBV4-3 to TRBJ2-2. This CDR3 has 16 residues. Germline loops: CDR1 LGHNA, CDR2 YSLEER. CDR3 loop: CASSLRALGVTGELFF.

The gene calls are TRBV20-1 and TRBJ1-1. The CDR3 is made up of 15 amino acids. Germline V gene sequence: CDR1 DFQATT, CDR2 SNEGSKA (reference sequence). This CDR3 is CSARDGAAVNTEAFF.

This chain links TRBV4-2 with TRBJ2-5. The CDR3 length is 13 residues. Germline V lookup: CDR1 LGHNA, CDR2 YNFKEQ. The CDR3 spells CASSQQRMETQYF.

V is TRBV29-1 and J is TRBJ2-1; the TCRdb call, TRBD1, lacks DNA for checking. CDR1 and CDR2 (germline): SQVTM, ANQGSEA. This CDR3 spans 15 amino acids. CDR3: CSVRHGTGAYNEQFF.

The gene calls are TRBV7-9 and TRBJ2-6; lacking DNA, the TRBD2 call made by TCRdb goes unchecked. Germline CDR1 reads SEHNR; CDR2 reads FQNEAQ (reference sequence). The CDR3 spans 17 residues. This CDR3 reads CASSFASGRSGANVLTF. Drawing the rest from reference TRBV7-9 and TRBJ2-6, the complete variable domain is DTGVSQNPRHKITKRGQNVTFRCDPISEHNRLYWYRQTLGQGPEFLTYFQNEAQLEKSRLLSDRFSAERPKGSFSTLEIQRTEQGDSAMYLCASSFASGRSGANVLTFGAGSRLTVL.

The chain links TRBV29-1 to TRBJ1-2. Germline-derived CDR1 and CDR2 are SQVTM and ANQGSEA. CDR3 length equals 14 residues. This CDR3 reads CSVERASGIYGYTF.

The CDR3 sequence: CASSQGTLQETQYF. The V and J genes are TRBV3-1 and TRBJ2-5. The CDR3 runs to 14 residues. Germline assignment: CDR1 LGHDT and CDR2 YNNKEL (reference sequence).

V gene TRBV28 combines with J gene TRBJ1-5; TCRdb calls TRBD1, which cannot be checked without DNA. CDR3 length: 15 amino acids. From germline, CDR1 is MDHEN and CDR2 SYDVKM. Here the CDR3 reads CASSLYGGGLQPQHF.

V usage is TRBV2 and J usage is TRBJ2-2; the D call of TRBD1 rests on TCRdb alone, since no DNA is present to check it. The length of the CDR3 is 14 residues. Germline lookup yields CDR1 SNHLY and CDR2 FYNNEI. The CDR3 is CAWAGVMGTGELFF.

The chain joins TRBV24-1 to TRBJ2-1. CDR3 size: 15 residues. From germline, CDR1 is KGHDR and CDR2 SFDVKD. The CDR3 sequence is CATSDPRGAYNEQFF.